Each of the 2 T cell receptor beta chains below was sequenced from the same sample in a study of post-analysis software for immune sequencing data. These receptors have no known antigen. Carried by the TCR beta cDNA libraries were unique molecular identifiers. TCRdb re-called the PCR reads through MiXCR, storing one row per CDR3 protein. The repertoire has more than 350,000 distinct CDR3 sequences, 30% to 45% of them found once; the top ten carry around 8%. Study-wide findings and caveats: The five TRBV segments detected at higher frequency in patients than in controls included TRBV5-6, TRBV5-1 and TRBV20-1.

Sequencing used blood. Receptors originate from a girl aged 2 to 9 with multiple sclerosis.

The chain recombines TRBV27 with TRBJ1-1; D remains ambiguous. The germline gives CDR1 MNHEY, CDR2 SMNVEV (reference sequence). V was clipped by 2 bases and J by 5 bases, with 9 bases between them. CDR3 length: 13 amino acids. This CDR3 is CASSLIAGTEAFF. CDR3 nucleotide sequence: TGTGCCAGCAGTTTAATAGCAGGAACTGAAGCTTTCTTT.

This clonotype appeared a few times. The chain employs TRBV29-1 and TRBJ2-7, with 13 nucleotides matching TRBD2. The DNA end is more similar to TRBJ2-5, so the J call may be wrong. CDR1 and CDR2 from the germline V gene are SQVTM and ANQGSEA. This CDR3 is built from 16 residues. CDR3 sequence (DNA): TGCAGCGGACAGGGACTAGCGGGGAAGAAACAAGAGACCCAGTACTTC. As protein: CSGQGLAGKKQETQYF.